These 2 T cell receptor beta chains came from one sample sequenced in a study of T cell changes during pregnancy in multiple sclerosis. TCRdb keeps only in-frame clones here, not all; method: immunoSEQ multiplex PCR. This sample has fewer than 13,000 clones; under 85% occur once, and the top ten carry less than 20%. Sequencing was performed on CD8+ T cells from peripheral blood mononuclear cells, taken in the third trimester of pregnancy. The receptors come from a female donor in good health, enrolled as a control in a pregnancy study.

The CDR3 region is CASSRGGAQYF. CDR3 DNA sequence: TGCGCCAGCAGCCGAGGGGGGGCCCAGTACTTC. The genes are TRBV4-1 and TRBJ2-7; maybe TRBD2 (7 bases). This CDR3 has 11 residues. Germline V CDR1 and CDR2: MGHRA, YSYEKL. V lost 4 bases and J lost 10, with 11 bases in between.

V usage is TRBV10-3 and J usage is TRBJ1-1, with TRBD1 matching over 9 bases. This CDR3 contains 16 residues. Per the germline V gene, CDR1 is ENHRY and CDR2 is SYGVKD. Trimming removed 2 bases from V and 0 bases from J; junction bases left unmatched: 4. CDR3 amino acids: CAISEGGQGLNTEAFF. For the CDR3, the DNA is TGTGCCATCAGTGAGGGGGGACAGGGCTTGAACACTGAAGCTTTCTTT.